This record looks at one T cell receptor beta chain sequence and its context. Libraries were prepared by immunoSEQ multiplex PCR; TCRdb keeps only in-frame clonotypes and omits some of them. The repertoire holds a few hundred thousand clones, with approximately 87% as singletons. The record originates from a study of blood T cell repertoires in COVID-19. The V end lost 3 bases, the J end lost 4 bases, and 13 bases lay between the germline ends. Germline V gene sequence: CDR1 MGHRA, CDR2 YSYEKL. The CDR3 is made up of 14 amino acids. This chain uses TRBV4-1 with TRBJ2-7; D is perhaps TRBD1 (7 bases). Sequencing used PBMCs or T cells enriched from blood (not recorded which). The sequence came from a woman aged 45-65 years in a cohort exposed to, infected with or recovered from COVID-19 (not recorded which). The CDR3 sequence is CASSQAGQIYEQYF. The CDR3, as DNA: TGCGCCAGCAGCCAGGCGGGACAGATTTACGAGCAGTACTTC.